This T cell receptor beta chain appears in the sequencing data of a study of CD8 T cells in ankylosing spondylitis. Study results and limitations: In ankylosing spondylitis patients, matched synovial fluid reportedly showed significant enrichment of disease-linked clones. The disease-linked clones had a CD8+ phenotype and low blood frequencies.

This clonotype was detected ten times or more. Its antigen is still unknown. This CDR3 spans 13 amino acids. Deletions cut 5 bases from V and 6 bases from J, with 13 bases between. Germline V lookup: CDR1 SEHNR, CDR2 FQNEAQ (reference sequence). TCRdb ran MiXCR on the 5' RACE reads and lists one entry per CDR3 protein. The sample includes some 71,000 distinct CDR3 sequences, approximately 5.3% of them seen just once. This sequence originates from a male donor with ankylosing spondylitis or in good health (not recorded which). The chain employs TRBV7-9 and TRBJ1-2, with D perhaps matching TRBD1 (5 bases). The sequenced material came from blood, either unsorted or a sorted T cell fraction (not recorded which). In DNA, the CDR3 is TGTGCCAGCAGCCAGGCCAGGGTGGATGGCTACACCTTC. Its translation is CASSQARVDGYTF. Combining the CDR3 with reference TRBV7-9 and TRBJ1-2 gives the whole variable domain DTGVSQNPRHKITKRGQNVTFRCDPISEHNRLYWYRQTLGQGPEFLTYFQNEAQLEKSRLLSDRFSAERPKGSFSTLEIQRTEQGDSAMYLCASSQARVDGYTFGSGTRLTVV.